This TCR beta chain derives from a study of T cell responses to AZD1222 COVID-19 vaccine listed by TCRdb under 2021. For context, the study as a whole: AZD1222 recipients with second doses at about 4 weeks or about 12 weeks were pooled, because spike-specific TCR depth and breadth did not differ between schedules. A total of over 230 trial participants underwent TCR sequencing, of whom under 220 had received two doses of AZD1222 and some 26 had received two doses of the MenACWY control vaccine. Enrollment into the trials was organized by age into subgroups of 18-55, 56-69 and 70-plus years, and those subgroups contained around 150, 28 and 57 TCR-sequenced participants, respectively. Results the study describes overall, beyond this receptor: In the small 56-69-year group, the increase in depth fell short of significance, most likely because of low power. After two AZD1222 doses, both the breadth and the depth of spike-specific TCRs were significantly higher than at day 0 and than in MenACWY recipients. Only five to seven AZD1222 recipients were SARS-CoV-2 seropositive at baseline, limiting conclusions about previously exposed vaccinees. Because no samples from the day 14 peak response were available, repertoires could be characterized only after the peak T cell response. Vaccine-associated CD4 TCRs spanned the whole spike protein, with dominant responses in regions 160-218 and 743-854. Participants were mostly white British and included more females than males, and it was suggested by the authors that clonal diversity may have been underestimated. Reportedly, almost half of the unique spike-specific TCRs recognized epitopes lying outside the regions that are mutated in the B.1.351 and B.1.1.7 variants.

The CDR3, cysteine through phenylalanine, is 16 amino acids long. The entry retains the CDR3 DNA only, 48 bases that are in frame from base 1. Relative to germline, V is 0 bases shorter and J is 4 bases shorter, with 13 bases between their ends. CDR1 and CDR2 (MNHEY, SVGEGT) derive from the germline V gene. Concerning this clone itself: Its specific antigen is unknown. No base qualities exist here, and no much larger clone lies one base off it.

The CDR3 regions of human TCRbeta chains were analyzed by immunosequencing. Turning to the authors' computational methods: TCRs in the repertoires were matched against a reference library of SARS-CoV-2-specific TCRs that had been generated with the MIRA antigen-specificity platform. Breadth was defined as the fraction of unique TCRs that were SARS-CoV-2-associated. Depth was defined as the fraction of total T cells that were SARS-CoV-2-associated. Using the MIRA data, every spike-specific TCR was mapped to the spike region that the TCR reacted to and assigned to either a CD4 or a CD8 class. Log10-transformed breadth and depth values were compared by one-way ANOVA with Sidak's multiple comparisons tests. TCRdb carries this immuneACCESS record with in-frame sequences only. Its versions omit some clonotypes, under half of them owing to an unresolved V gene in the studies checked, with the rest unexplained. The V and J calls and clone size come from that table; D and trimming were worked out from the DNA. The sample table lists tens of thousands of clones, 86% of them with a count of one. The top ten clones comprise 8.7% of the sample.

The sample's time point label is to be understood as: baseline before first vaccination. Vaccinee samples were obtained from the UK trials COV001 and COV002, which included a single-blind randomized controlled phase 2/3 trial of AZD1222 (ChAdOx1 nCoV-19) in healthy adults. For TCRbeta chain sequencing, PBMC samples were collected from trial participants at day 0 and at day 28 after the second dose. The material sequenced was peripheral blood, taken on day 0 of AZD1222 vaccination. The sequence came from an adult in good health. Recombination linked TRBV6-2 or TRBV6-3 to TRBJ1-3, with the identity of the D gene unclear. The CDR3 sequence is CASSYSMAARGNTIYF. The nucleotides read TGTGCCAGCAGTTACTCGATGGCAGCGAGGGGAAACACCATATATTTT.